The next 15 T cell receptor beta chains were all read from a single sample in a study of shared clonotypes between healthy human individuals. Measured with immunoSEQ multiplex PCR; TCRdb has only the in-frame clones, and not every one. The data show around 2,000,000 clones, with roughly 94% seen just once and roughly 0.13% held by the top ten. Source material: naive CD4+ T cells sorted from blood. The subset here: CD45RA+ positively selected. The receptors here all came from a man aged 18 to 29 in good health.

The chain recombines TRBV30 with TRBJ1-3; no clear D gene. Germline CDR1 GTSNPN, CDR2 SVGIG (reference sequence). There are 14 residues in the CDR3. V was shortened by 5 bases and J by 0 bases, with 11 bases between the two germline ends. In DNA form, the CDR3 reads TGTGCCTGGCAACGGGATACCTCTGGAAACACCATATATTTT. Residues: CAWQRDTSGNTIYF.

CDR3 loop: CASSLVGFTWDEQFF. The CDR3 DNA sequence: TGTGCCAGCAGCTTAGTGGGATTTACGTGGGATGAGCAGTTCTTC. The chain carries TRBV7-9 and TRBJ2-1; D is uncertain. CDR1 SEHNR and CDR2 FQNEAQ come from the germline V gene (reference sequence). This CDR3 is 15 amino acids long. V was shortened by 1 base and J by 8 bases, with 15 bases between the two germline ends.

In this sample, this clone turned up many times. Other nucleotide sequences in the sample specify the same CDR3. This chain joins TRBV5-4 and TRBJ2-7; D unclear. The CDR3 has 15 residues. Germline assignment: CDR1 SGHNT and CDR2 YYREEE (reference sequence). The V and J ends lost 0 bases and 0 bases respectively, with 10 bases between them. CDR3 sequence: CASSLGLGTSYEQYF. DNA for the CDR3: TGTGCCAGCAGCTTGGGGCTGGGAACCTCCTACGAGCAGTACTTC.

The chain has TRBV6-1 and TRBJ1-1, with TRBD1 matching over 7 bases. There are 14 residues in the CDR3. Looked up from germline, CDR1 is MNHNS and CDR2 is SASEGT. V shed 10 bases and J 4 bases; nucleotides not matched to a gene: 12. The CDR3: CATIPDRAGTEAFF. The CDR3 DNA sequence: TGTGCCACTATCCCCGACAGGGCGGGCACTGAAGCTTTCTTT.

This chain joins TRBV5-1 and TRBJ2-7, with 7 positions matching TRBD1. J gave up 6 bases and V 4 bases, and 10 bases lay outside the gene matches. In germline, CDR1 is SGHRS, CDR2 YFSETQ. CDR3 length: 14 amino acids. The CDR3 region is CASSPDRVRGEQYF. In nucleotides, the CDR3 is TGCGCCAGCAGCCCCGACAGGGTTAGAGGCGAGCAGTACTTC. The entire variable domain, with the rest obtained from reference TRBV5-1 and TRBJ2-7, is as follows: KAGVTQTPRYLIKTRGQQVTLSCSPISGHRSVSWYQQTPGQGLQFLFEYFSETQRNKGNFPGRFSGRQFSNSRSEMNVSTLELGDSALYLCASSPDRVRGEQYFGPGTRLTVT.

The rearrangement links TRBV7-4 to TRBJ2-3; no firm D call. Germline V CDR1 and CDR2: SGHVT, SQSDAQ. The CDR3 spans 14 residues. Deletions cut 3 bases from V and 5 bases from J, with 12 bases between. CDR3 bases: TGTGCCAGCAGCTTTTGCCCCCTCGGAGATACGCAGTATTTT. This encodes CASSFCPLGDTQYF.

The V call is TRBV6-5, the J call TRBJ2-5; D may match TRBD1 or TRBD2 (5 bases each). Per the germline V gene, CDR1 is MNHEY and CDR2 is SVGAGI. Trimming removed 2 bases from V and 7 bases from J, with 11 bases in between. This CDR3 has 13 residues. The CDR3 protein is CASSYQGRGTQYF. In nucleotides, the CDR3 is TGTGCCAGCAGTTACCAGGGACGAGGGACCCAGTACTTC.

Comment on this clone: An end of the junction differs from the germline gene, which may be a read error. This chain uses TRBV7-8 with TRBJ2-1; TRBD2 aligns across 15 bases. This CDR3 region has 17 residues. CDR1 is SGHVS and CDR2 is FQNEAQ in the germline V gene. Written as DNA, the CDR3 is TGTGCCAGCATGGGACTAGCGGGAGGCCCCTCCCACAATGAGCAGTTCTTC. This encodes CASMGLAGGPSHNEQFF.

The chain couples TRBV5-1 to TRBJ1-2; TRBD1 matches 9 bases. The CDR3 covers 15 residues. Germline V lookup: CDR1 SGHRS, CDR2 YFSETQ. V dropped 0 bases and J dropped 8; count of bases not matched to a gene: 8. The CDR3 loop reads CASSLAGQGMWGYTF. The CDR3 region has the DNA TGCGCCAGCAGCTTGGCGGGACAGGGCATGTGGGGCTACACCTTC.

Points on this clone: Additional DNA sequences in this sample encode the identical CDR3. This chain joins TRBV28 and TRBJ2-7; no clear D gene. The length of the CDR3 is 11 residues. V was clipped by 4 bases and J by 2 bases, with 3 bases between them. Germline values: CDR1 MDHEN, CDR2 SYDVKM. The chain's CDR3 is CASSSAYEQYF. DNA of the CDR3: TGTGCCAGCAGTTCAGCCTACGAGCAGTACTTC.

This clone is a singleton in its sample. V is TRBV5-1 and J is TRBJ2-2, with TRBD1 identical over 7 bases. This CDR3 region has 15 residues. V lost 2 bases to trimming and J lost 5 bases; unmatched junction nucleotides: 6. CDR1 SGHRS and CDR2 YFSETQ come from the germline V gene. The chain's CDR3 is CASSLTGERTGELFF. The CDR3, as DNA: TGCGCCAGCAGCTTAACAGGGGAGAGGACCGGGGAGCTGTTTTTT.

This clone has a single count. CDR3 amino acids: CASSPTLTYEQYF. CDR3 in DNA: TGTGCCAGCAGCCCAACTCTGACCTACGAGCAGTACTTC. V gene TRBV7-9 combines with J gene TRBJ2-7; D is unclear. Germline V CDR1 and CDR2: SEHNR, FQNEAQ (reference sequence). V lost 5 bases to trimming and J lost 2 bases, with 10 bases between them. CDR3 size: 13 residues.

The chain recombines TRBV7-2 with TRBJ2-5; 10 bases are shared with TRBD2. V was pared by 0 bases and J by 3 bases, with 1 base of the junction left unmatched. The CDR3 totals 15 residues. Germline V gives CDR1 SGHTA, CDR2 FQGNSA. The CDR3 spells CASSLAGTSEETQYF. The CDR3, as DNA: TGTGCCAGCAGCTTAGCGGGGACTAGCGAAGAGACCCAGTACTTC. The full variable domain, its missing parts supplied by reference TRBV7-2 and TRBJ2-5, is GAGVSQSPSNKVTEKGKDVELRCDPISGHTALYWYRQSLGQGLEFLIYFQGNSAPDKSGLPSDRFSAERTGGSVSTLTIQRTQQEDSAVYLCASSLAGTSEETQYFGPGTRLLVL.

The CDR3, as DNA: TGCGCCAGCAGGGGGCAGGGCACCGGGGAGCTGTTTTTT. This sequence encodes CASRGQGTGELFF. The chain carries TRBV5-1 and TRBJ2-2, with a possible D match to TRBD1 (5 bases). Trimming cost V 5 bases and J 4 bases, with 9 bases left between them. Germline CDR1 is SGHRS and CDR2 is YFSETQ. CDR3 length: 13 residues.

CDR3 sequence: CASSVACGRLHRGSYEQYF. CDR3 DNA: TGTGCCAGCAGCGTAGCATGCGGGAGGTTGCACAGGGGCTCCTACGAGCAGTACTTC. This chain uses TRBV9 with TRBJ2-7; a possible D gene is TRBD2 (8 bases). There are 19 residues in the CDR3. The V gene's germline CDR1 is SGDLS and CDR2 YYNGEE. Trimming stripped 0 bases from V and 0 bases from J, with 22 bases between.